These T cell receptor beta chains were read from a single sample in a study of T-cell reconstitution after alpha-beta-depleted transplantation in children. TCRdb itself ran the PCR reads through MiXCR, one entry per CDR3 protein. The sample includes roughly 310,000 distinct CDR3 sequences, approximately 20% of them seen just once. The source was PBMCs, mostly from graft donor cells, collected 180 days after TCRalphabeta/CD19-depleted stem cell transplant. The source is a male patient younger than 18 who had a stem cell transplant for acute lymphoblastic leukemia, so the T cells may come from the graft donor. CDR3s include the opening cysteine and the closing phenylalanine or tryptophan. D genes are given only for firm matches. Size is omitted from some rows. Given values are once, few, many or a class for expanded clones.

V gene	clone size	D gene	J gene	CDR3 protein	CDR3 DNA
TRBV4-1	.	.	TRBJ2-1	CASSQFPGYNEQFF	TGCGCCAGCAGCCAATTTCCAGGGTACAATGAGCAGTTCTTC
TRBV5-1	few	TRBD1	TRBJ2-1	CASSLTGESSYNEQFF	TGCGCCAGCAGCTTGACAGGGGAAAGCTCCTACAATGAGCAGTTCTTC
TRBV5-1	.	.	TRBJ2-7	CASSLMGLGFYEQYF	TGCGCCAGCAGCTTGATGGGACTCGGGTTCTACGAGCAGTACTTC
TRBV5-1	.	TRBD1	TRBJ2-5	CASSRLVRGPLETQYF	TGCGCCAGCAGCCGCTTGGTCAGGGGGCCCTTGGAGACCCAGTACTTC
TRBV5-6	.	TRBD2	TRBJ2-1	CASSSRLAGGLEQFF	TGTGCCAGCAGCTCTCGGCTAGCGGGGGGCCTGGAGCAGTTCTTC
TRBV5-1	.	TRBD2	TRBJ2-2	CASGSGSKAGELFF	TGCGCCAGCGGAAGCGGGAGTAAGGCCGGGGAGCTGTTTTTT
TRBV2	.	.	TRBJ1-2	CASSEQGTYGYTF	TGTGCCAGCAGTGAACAGGGGACTTATGGCTACACCTTC
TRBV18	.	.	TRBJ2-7	CASSPGTHHEQYF	TGTGCCAGCTCACCAGGCACCCACCACGAGCAGTACTTC
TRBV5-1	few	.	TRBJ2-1	CASSLGPRGDYNEQFF	TGCGCCAGCAGCTTGGGACCCCGAGGTGACTACAATGAGCAGTTCTTC
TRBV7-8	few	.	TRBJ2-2	CASSAGIFMVAGELFF	TGTGCCAGCAGCGCCGGGATTTTTATGGTGGCCGGGGAGCTGTTTTTT
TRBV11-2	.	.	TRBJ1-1	CASSLGGFDGEAFF	TGTGCCAGCAGCTTGGGGGGATTCGACGGTGAAGCTTTCTTT
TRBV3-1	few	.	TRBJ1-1	CASSHGQTVNTEAFF	TGTGCCAGCAGCCATGGACAGACCGTGAACACTGAAGCTTTCTTT
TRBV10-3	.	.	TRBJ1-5	CAISEGGPGYQPQHF	TGTGCCATCAGTGAGGGGGGACCAGGGTATCAGCCCCAGCATTTT
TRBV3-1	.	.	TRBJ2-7	CASSQGGGLHEQYF	TGTGCCAGCAGCCAAGGCGGGGGCCTCCACGAGCAGTACTTC
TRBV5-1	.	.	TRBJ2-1	CASSLTSSSYNEQFF	TGCGCCAGCAGCTTGACCTCTAGCTCCTACAATGAGCAGTTCTTC
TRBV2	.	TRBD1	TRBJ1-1	CASSEAPGQGRNTEAFF	TGTGCCAGCAGTGAAGCGCCGGGACAGGGCCGGAACACTGAAGCTTTCTTT
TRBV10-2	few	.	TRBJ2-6	CASSERVTPTSGANVLTF	TGCGCCAGCAGTGAGAGGGTGACGCCCACTTCTGGGGCCAACGTCCTGACTTTC
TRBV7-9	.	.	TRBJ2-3	CASSSTDGYTQYF	TGTGCCAGCAGTTCTACGGACGGGTATACGCAGTATTTT
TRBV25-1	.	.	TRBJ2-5	CASSSRVSGVTQYF	TGTGCCAGCAGTTCTCGGGTATCCGGGGTGACCCAGTACTTC
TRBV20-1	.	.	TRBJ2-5	CSSRDMEPWETQYF	TGCAGTTCTAGAGATATGGAGCCGTGGGAGACCCAGTACTTC
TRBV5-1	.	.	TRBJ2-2	CASSLASAFTGELFF	TGCGCCAGCAGCTTGGCCAGCGCGTTCACCGGGGAGCTGTTTTTT
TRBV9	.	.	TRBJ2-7	CASSVFDGTYEQYF	TGTGCCAGCAGCGTGTTCGACGGAACCTACGAGCAGTACTTC
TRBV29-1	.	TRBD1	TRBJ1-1	CSVVRDRANTEAFF	TGCAGCGTTGTCCGGGACAGGGCAAACACTGAAGCTTTCTTT
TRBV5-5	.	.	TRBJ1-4	CASSLIAGMGYEKLFF	TGTGCCAGCAGCTTGATTGCGGGGATGGGATATGAAAAACTGTTTTTT
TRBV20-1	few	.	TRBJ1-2	CSATDGVYGYTF	TGCAGTGCTACGGACGGGGTCTATGGCTACACCTTC
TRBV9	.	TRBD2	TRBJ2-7	CASNRDSTSESYEQYF	TGTGCCAGCAACAGAGATTCGACTAGCGAATCCTACGAGCAGTACTTC
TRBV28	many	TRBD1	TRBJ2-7	CASSSLGPGQGRVPYEQYF	TGTGCCAGCAGTTCGTTAGGACCGGGACAGGGGCGCGTCCCCTACGAGCAGTACTTC
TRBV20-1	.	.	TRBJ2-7	CSAGNRVVYEQYF	TGCAGTGCTGGGAACAGGGTAGTCTACGAGCAGTACTTC
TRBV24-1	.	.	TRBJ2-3	CATSDLPRTPREATQYF	TGTGCCACCAGTGATTTGCCGCGCACTCCGAGAGAGGCAACGCAGTATTTT
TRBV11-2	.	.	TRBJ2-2	CASSPLLGTGELFF	TGTGCCAGCAGCCCCCTTCTAGGGACCGGGGAGCTGTTTTTT
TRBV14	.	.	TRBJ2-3	CASSPSWGGSYF	TGTGCCAGCAGCCCCTCCTGGGGCGGGTCGTATTTT
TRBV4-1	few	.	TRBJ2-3	CASSSTPTGLTDTQYF	TGCGCCAGCAGTTCGACCCCAACAGGGCTCACAGATACGCAGTATTTT
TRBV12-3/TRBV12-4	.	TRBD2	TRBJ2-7	CASTQEAGGPYEQYF	TGTGCCAGCACCCAAGAGGCGGGAGGGCCCTACGAGCAGTACTTC
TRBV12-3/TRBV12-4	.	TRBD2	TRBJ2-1	CASSLAASGYNEQFF	TGTGCCAGCAGTTTAGCGGCTAGCGGGTACAATGAGCAGTTCTTC
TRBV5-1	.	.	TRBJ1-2	CASSLIGNGYTF	TGCGCCAGCAGCTTGATCGGGAATGGCTACACCTTC
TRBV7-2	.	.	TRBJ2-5	CASSYLLTAVETQYF	TGTGCCAGCAGTTACCTTTTGACAGCTGTGGAGACCCAGTACTTC
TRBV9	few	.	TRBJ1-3	CASSPDSSGNTIYF	TGTGCCAGCAGCCCCGACAGTTCTGGAAACACCATATATTTT
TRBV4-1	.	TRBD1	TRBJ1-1	CASTGTGVTEAFF	TGCGCCAGCACGGGGACAGGGGTGACTGAAGCTTTCTTT
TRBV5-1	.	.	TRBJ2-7	CASSSRRSSYEQYF	TGCGCCAGCAGCTCCCGACGGAGCTCCTACGAGCAGTACTTC
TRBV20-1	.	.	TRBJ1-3	CSASPPLGSGNTIYF	TGCAGTGCTAGCCCGCCCCTAGGCTCTGGAAACACCATATATTTT
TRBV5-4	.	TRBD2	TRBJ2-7	CASSLLGSRGLYF	TGTGCCAGCAGCCTCCTGGGCAGCCGGGGACTATACTTC
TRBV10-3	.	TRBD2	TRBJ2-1	CAISESTSGDYNEQFF	TGTGCCATCAGTGAGTCAACCAGCGGGGACTACAATGAGCAGTTCTTC
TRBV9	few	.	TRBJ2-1	CASGQIQGNEQFF	TGTGCCAGCGGTCAAATACAGGGCAATGAGCAGTTCTTC
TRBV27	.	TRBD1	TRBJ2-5	CASSLGTGGLKTQYF	TGTGCCAGCAGTTTAGGGACAGGGGGCTTGAAGACCCAGTACTTC
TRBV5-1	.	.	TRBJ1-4	CASSLGGGRNEKLFF	TGCGCCAGCAGCTTGGGGGGAGGCAGAAATGAAAAACTGTTTTTT
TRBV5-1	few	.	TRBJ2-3	CASSLVEGADTQYF	TGCGCCAGCAGCTTGGTGGAGGGGGCAGATACGCAGTATTTT
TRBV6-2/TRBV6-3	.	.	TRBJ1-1	CASSYEGALRVEAFF	TGTGCCAGCAGTTACGAAGGGGCTCTGAGGGTTGAAGCTTTCTTT
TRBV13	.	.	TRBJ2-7	CASSLVGAPYEQYF	TGTGCCAGCAGCTTGGTAGGGGCGCCCTACGAGCAGTACTTC
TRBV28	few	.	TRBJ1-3	CASRRGNSGNTIYF	TGTGCCAGCCGCCGGGGGAACTCTGGAAACACCATATATTTT
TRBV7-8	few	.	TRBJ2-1	CASSERDLSYNEQFF	TGTGCCAGCAGCGAACGGGATCTTTCCTACAATGAGCAGTTCTTC
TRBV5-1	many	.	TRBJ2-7	CASSLEGGAYEQYF	TGCGCCAGCAGCTTGGAGGGCGGAGCCTACGAGCAGTACTTC
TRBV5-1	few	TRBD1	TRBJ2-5	CASRWPRDRGSKETQYF	TGCGCCAGCAGATGGCCCCGGGACAGGGGGTCAAAAGAGACCCAGTACTTC
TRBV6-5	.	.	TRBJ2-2	CASSYLGPNTGELFF	TGTGCCAGCAGTTACCTGGGCCCGAACACCGGGGAGCTGTTTTTT
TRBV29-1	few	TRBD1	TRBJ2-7	CSVEARDRGFEQYF	TGCAGCGTTGAAGCGAGGGACAGGGGGTTCGAGCAGTACTTC
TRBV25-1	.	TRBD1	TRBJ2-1	CASSVIDRGYGEQFF	TGTGCCAGCAGTGTAATCGACAGGGGGTATGGTGAGCAGTTCTTC
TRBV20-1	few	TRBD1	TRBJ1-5	CSASARGPHSNQPQHF	TGCAGTGCTAGTGCCAGGGGGCCCCATAGCAATCAGCCCCAGCATTTT
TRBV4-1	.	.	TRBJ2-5	CASRPLPLDQETQYF	TGCGCCAGCAGGCCTCTCCCACTAGACCAAGAGACCCAGTACTTC
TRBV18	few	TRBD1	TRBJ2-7	CASSTDRGAYEQYF	TGTGCCAGCTCTACGGACAGGGGGGCCTACGAGCAGTACTTC
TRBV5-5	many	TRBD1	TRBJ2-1	CASSPLPGQFNEQFF	TGTGCCAGCAGCCCCCTTCCGGGACAGTTCAATGAGCAGTTCTTC
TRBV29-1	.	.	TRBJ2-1	CSVVKDNEQFF	TGCAGCGTTGTAAAGGACAATGAGCAGTTCTTC